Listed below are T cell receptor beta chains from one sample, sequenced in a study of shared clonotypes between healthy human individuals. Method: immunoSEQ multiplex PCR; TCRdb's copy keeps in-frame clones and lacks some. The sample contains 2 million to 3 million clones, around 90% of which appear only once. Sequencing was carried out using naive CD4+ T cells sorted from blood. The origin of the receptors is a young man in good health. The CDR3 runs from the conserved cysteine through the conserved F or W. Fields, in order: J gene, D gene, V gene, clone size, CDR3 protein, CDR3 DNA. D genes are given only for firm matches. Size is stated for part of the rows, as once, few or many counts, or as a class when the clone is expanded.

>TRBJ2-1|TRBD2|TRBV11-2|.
CASSAPLAGRRNEQFF
TGTGCCAGCAGCGCCCCCCTAGCGGGGCGGCGGAATGAGCAGTTCTTC
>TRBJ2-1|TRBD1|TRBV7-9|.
CASSPRTTGPYNEQFF
TGTGCCAGCAGCCCTCGAACGACAGGGCCCTACAATGAGCAGTTCTTC
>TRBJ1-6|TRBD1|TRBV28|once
CASRLDRVNSPLHF
TGTGCCAGCAGATTAGACAGGGTTAATTCACCCCTCCACTTT
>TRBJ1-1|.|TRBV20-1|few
CSARRGMEAFF
TGCAGTGCTAGACGGGGAATGGAGGCTTTCTTT
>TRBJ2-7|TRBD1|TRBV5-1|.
CASSRGQGPYEQYF
TGCGCCAGCAGCCGGGGACAGGGACCCTACGAGCAGTACTTC
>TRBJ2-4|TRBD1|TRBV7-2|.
CASSRTGVGAKNIQYF
TGTGCCAGCAGTCGAACAGGGGTGGGGGCCAAAAACATTCAGTACTTC
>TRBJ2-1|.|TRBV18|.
CASSLWSDNEQFF
TGTGCCAGCTCCCTCTGGTCCGACAATGAGCAGTTCTTC
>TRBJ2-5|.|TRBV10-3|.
CAISEYTGETQYF
TGTGCCATCAGTGAGTATACAGGAGAGACCCAGTACTTC
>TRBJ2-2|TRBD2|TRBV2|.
CASSVAGGNTGELFF
TGTGCCAGCAGTGTAGCGGGAGGTAACACCGGGGAGCTGTTTTTT
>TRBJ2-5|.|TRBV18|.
CASSFQETQYF
TGTGCCAGCTCGTTCCAAGAGACCCAGTACTTC
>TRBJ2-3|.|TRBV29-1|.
CSVALQIDTQYF
TGCAGCGTTGCATTACAGATAGATACGCAGTATTTT
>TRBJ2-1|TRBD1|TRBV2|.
CASREDRNEQFF
TGTGCCAGCAGGGAGGACAGGAATGAGCAGTTCTTC
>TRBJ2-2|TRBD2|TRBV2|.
CASRVAGEAGELFF
TGTGCCAGCAGGGTAGCGGGAGAAGCCGGGGAGCTGTTTTTT
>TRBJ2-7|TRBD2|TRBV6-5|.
CASSYPTSGGYEQYF
TGTGCCAGCAGTTATCCCACTAGCGGGGGGTACGAGCAGTACTTC
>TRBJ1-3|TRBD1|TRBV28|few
CASRDSGRRGYF
TGTGCCAGCAGAGACTCGGGCCGCAGGGGGTATTTT
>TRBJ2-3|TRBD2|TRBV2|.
CASGGVADTQYF
TGTGCCAGCGGGGGGGTCGCAGATACGCAGTATTTT
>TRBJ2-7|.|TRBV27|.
CASSPWGHEQYF
TGTGCCAGCAGTCCCTGGGGCCACGAGCAGTACTTC
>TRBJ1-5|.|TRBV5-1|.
CASSPGEGWYQPQHF
TGCGCCAGCAGTCCCGGAGAGGGCTGGTATCAGCCCCAGCATTTT
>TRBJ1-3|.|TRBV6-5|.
CASSGQLNTIYF
TGTGCCAGCAGCGGACAGTTAAACACCATATATTTT
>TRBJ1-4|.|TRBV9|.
CASSVAGLNNEKLFF
TGTGCCAGCAGCGTAGCGGGACTAAATAATGAAAAACTGTTTTTT
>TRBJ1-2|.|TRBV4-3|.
CASSQESQGSYGYTF
TGCGCCAGCAGCCAAGAGAGTCAGGGTAGTTATGGCTACACCTTC
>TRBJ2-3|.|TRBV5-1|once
CASSSILGSTGTQYF
TGCGCCAGCAGCTCAATACTAGGATCCACAGGTACGCAGTATTTT
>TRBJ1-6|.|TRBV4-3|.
CASSQAGGPNNSPLHF
TGCGCCAGCAGCCAAGCGGGGGGCCCAAATAATTCACCCCTCCACTTT
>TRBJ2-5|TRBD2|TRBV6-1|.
CASSEGLAGGQETQYF
TGTGCCAGCAGTGAAGGGTTGGCGGGGGGGCAGGAGACCCAGTACTTC
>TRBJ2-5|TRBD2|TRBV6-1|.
CASSERTSGVGETQYF
TGTGCCAGCAGTGAAAGGACTAGCGGGGTGGGCGAGACCCAGTACTTC
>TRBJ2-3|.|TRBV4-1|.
CASSQETARTDTQYF
TGCGCCAGCAGCCAAGAGACAGCCCGGACAGATACGCAGTATTTT
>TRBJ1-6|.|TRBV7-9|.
CASSPSGALHNSPLHF
TGTGCCAGCAGCCCAAGTGGGGCCCTCCATAATTCACCCCTCCACTTT
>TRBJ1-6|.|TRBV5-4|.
CASSWGNRDGSPLHF
TGTGCCAGCAGCTGGGGGAACAGGGACGGATCACCCCTCCACTTT
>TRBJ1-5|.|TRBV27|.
CASSLSRAGRVNQPQHF
TGTGCCAGCAGTTTATCGAGGGCAGGGAGGGTCAATCAGCCCCAGCATTTT
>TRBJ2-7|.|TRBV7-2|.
CASTTGTVTYEQYF
TGTGCCAGCACGACCGGGACTGTAACCTACGAGCAGTACTTC
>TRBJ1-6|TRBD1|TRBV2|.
CASSLTGGVYNSPLHF
TGTGCCAGCAGTTTGACAGGGGGCGTTTATAATTCACCCCTCCACTTT
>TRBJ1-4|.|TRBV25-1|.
CASSVRGVTNEKLFF
TGTGCCAGCAGTGTAAGGGGAGTGACTAATGAAAAACTGTTTTTT
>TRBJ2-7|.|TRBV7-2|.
CASSAAVPSYEQYF
TGTGCCAGCAGCGCTGCCGTACCCTCCTACGAGCAGTACTTC
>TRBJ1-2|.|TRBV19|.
CASSHGQIGTF
TGTGCCAGTAGTCACGGACAGATTGGCACCTTC
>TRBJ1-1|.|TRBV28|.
CASSLGGATEAFF
TGTGCCAGCAGTTTGGGGGGGGCCACTGAAGCTTTCTTT
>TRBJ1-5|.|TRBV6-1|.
CASSEATRVGQPQHF
TGTGCCAGCAGTGAAGCGACGAGGGTAGGCCAGCCCCAGCATTTT
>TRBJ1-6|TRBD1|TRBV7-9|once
CASIPQGANSPLHF
TGTGCCAGCATCCCACAGGGGGCCAATTCACCCCTCCACTTT
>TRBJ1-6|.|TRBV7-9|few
CASSLRGGNSPLHF
TGTGCCAGCAGCCTCAGGGGTGGGAATTCACCCCTCCACTTT
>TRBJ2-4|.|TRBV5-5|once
CASSLPQVFAQDKNIQYF
TGTGCCAGCAGCCTCCCTCAGGTCTTCGCACAGGACAAAAACATTCAGTACTTC
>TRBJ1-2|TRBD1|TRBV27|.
CASSPSSADRGILNGYTF
TGTGCCAGCAGTCCCTCCTCCGCTGACAGGGGAATTTTAAACGGCTACACCTTC
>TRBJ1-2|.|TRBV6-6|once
CASRSGTYYGYTF
TGTGCCAGCAGGTCCGGGACGTACTATGGCTACACCTTC
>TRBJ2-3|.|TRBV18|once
CASSPGAADTQYF
TGTGCCAGCTCACCAGGGGCGGCAGATACGCAGTATTTT
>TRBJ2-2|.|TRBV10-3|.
CAISDLGGGGTGELFF
TGTGCCATCAGTGATCTCGGAGGAGGGGGCACCGGGGAGCTGTTTTTT
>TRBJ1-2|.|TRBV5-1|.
CASSLDEGDAHGYTF
TGCGCCAGCAGCTTGGACGAGGGGGACGCGCATGGCTACACCTTC
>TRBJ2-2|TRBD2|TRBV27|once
CATGGGTTNTGELFF
TGTGCCACCGGGGGAGGGACGACAAACACCGGGGAGCTGTTTTTT
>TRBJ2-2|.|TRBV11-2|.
CANPARPVAANTGELFF
TGTGCCAACCCCGCTAGGCCGGTAGCGGCGAACACCGGGGAGCTGTTTTTT